The clone carrying this T cell receptor (delta chain) was seen more than once but under ten times. The TCRdb protein, from a much larger clone, departs from this DNA's translation at residue 15, likely by read error; the protein shown derives from the DNA. The data are from a study of gamma-delta T cells after stem cell transplantation. Germline V CDR1 and CDR2: GEAIGNYY, EKD. CDR3 length: 16 amino acids. TCRdb reapplied CATT to the RT-PCR reads. The data contain approximately 1,000 delta-chain clones, approximately 3.6% of them singletons. What was sequenced was gamma-delta T cells. The chain has TRDV2 and TRDJ1, with 8 bases that match TRDD3. The TCR sequence derives from a human donor. It is not recorded whose cells these are; they may come from a transplant donor. CDR3 bases: TGTGCCTGTGACACCGTGGGGGATTGGGAAAATGACAAACTCACCTTT. It is translated as CACDTVGDWENDKLTF.